What follows are 30 T cell receptor beta chains derived from one specimen sequenced in a study of T cells after somatic rescue of genetic block. Measured with immunoSEQ multiplex PCR; TCRdb has only the in-frame clones, and not every one. The top ten clones hold around 3% of a sample with around 67,000 clones, 92% of them seen once. Source material: peripheral blood mononuclear cells (PBMCs). These receptors were collected from a man in his forties.

The V and J genes are TRBV4-2 and TRBJ2-3; the D gene is possibly TRBD2 (6 bases). The CDR3 extends over 16 amino acids. Germline CDR1 is LGHNA and CDR2 is YNFKEQ. V was cut by 4 bases and J by 3 bases, with 17 bases left in between. CDR3 residues: CASSPGAGQVTDTQYF. CDR3 nucleotides: TGTGCCAGCAGCCCCGGAGCGGGCCAGGTGACAGATACGCAGTATTTT.

V and J are TRBV15 and TRBJ2-5; D is uncertain. CDR1 and CDR2 (germline): LNHNV, YYDKDF (reference sequence). The CDR3 is 15 residues long. Trimming took 1 base from V and 4 from J, leaving 13 bases between them. The CDR3 loop is CATSRATTVGETQYF. The CDR3 region has the DNA TGTGCCACCAGCAGAGCGACAACTGTGGGAGAGACCCAGTACTTC.

The rearrangement joins TRBV19 to TRBJ2-3, with D perhaps TRBD1 (6 bases). Trimming took 4 bases from V and 0 from J, leaving 11 bases between them. There are 15 residues in the CDR3. CDR1 and CDR2 (germline): LNHDA, SQIVND (reference sequence). CDR3 sequence reads: CASSTGDPSTDTQYF. In DNA, the CDR3 is TGTGCCAGTAGTACAGGGGACCCTAGCACAGATACGCAGTATTTT.

The chain is built from TRBV6-6 and TRBJ2-1, with TRBD2 matching 11 bases. Per germline, CDR1 MNHNY and CDR2 SVGAGI (reference sequence). V shed 2 bases and J 15 bases; nucleotides not matched to a gene: 9. CDR3 length: 14 amino acids. In DNA form, the CDR3 reads TGTGCCAGCAGTTACCCGGGACTAGCGGAGGGGGGGTTCTTC. It encodes CASSYPGLAEGGFF.

V is TRBV4-1 and J is TRBJ1-1; no definite D call. This CDR3 contains 16 residues. V was trimmed by 0 bases and J by 11 bases, leaving 22 bases between them. CDR1 and CDR2 from the germline V gene are MGHRA and YSYEKL. The CDR3 DNA follows: TGCGCCAGCAGCCAAGAAACGGCACTACCCCTGCTGGGTGCTTTCTTT. Translation gives CASSQETALPLLGAFF.

The chain recombines TRBV2 with TRBJ2-3, with 15 bases aligning to TRBD2. The CDR3 consists of 18 residues. V shed 4 bases, J shed 0 bases, and the junction held 5 bases outside the gene matches. The germline V gene encodes CDR1 SNHLY and CDR2 FYNNEI. CDR3 in amino acids: CASSAPGTSGGSTDTQYF. CDR3 nucleotides: TGTGCCAGCAGTGCTCCCGGGACTAGCGGGGGGAGCACAGATACGCAGTATTTT.

The genes are TRBV5-8 and TRBJ2-1; tentative D call: TRBD1 (5 bases). CDR3 length: 15 residues. Germline CDR1 is SGHTS and CDR2 is YDEGEE. Trimming pared 1 base from V and 4 bases from J, leaving 12 bases between. The CDR3 spells CASSLQGLPYNEQFF. CDR3 sequence (DNA): TGTGCCAGCAGCTTGCAGGGCCTCCCGTACAATGAGCAGTTCTTC.

This chain links TRBV10-1 with TRBJ2-1, with D perhaps matching TRBD2 (7 bases). This CDR3 region has 16 residues. V was clipped by 6 bases and J by 8 bases, with 23 bases between them. Germline V gene lookup returns CDR1 WNHNN and CDR2 SYGVQD (reference sequence). The CDR3 reads CASSVAEWGGPDEQFF. CDR3 coding DNA: TGCGCCAGCAGCGTGGCTGAGTGGGGGGGCCCCGATGAGCAGTTCTTC.

V gene TRBV6-4 combines with J gene TRBJ2-3; 11 nucleotides align to TRBD2. CDR3 size: 15 residues. Germline V lookup: CDR1 MRHNA, CDR2 SNTAGT. V lost 4 bases to trimming and J lost 4 bases; unmatched junction nucleotides: 4. The CDR3 bases are TGTGCCAGCAGTGTTAGCGGGGGGGCCGCAGATACGCAGTATTTT. Translating it yields CASSVSGGAADTQYF.

The chain joins TRBV18 to TRBJ2-3; D may correspond to TRBD1 or TRBD2 (6 bases each). Germline V gene data show CDR1 as KGHSH and CDR2 as LQKENI. The CDR3 sequence is 16 residues long. With 1 base removed from V and 1 base from J, the gap between germline ends came to 12 bases. CDR3: CASSPRGAFGTDTQYF. The CDR3 DNA follows: TGTGCCAGCTCACCACGGGGGGCCTTCGGCACAGATACGCAGTATTTT.

This clone was observed a single time. This chain uses TRBV7-9 with TRBJ2-1, with 12 bases fitting TRBD2. The V gene end was trimmed by 5 bases and the J gene end by 5 bases; junction bases not matched to a gene: 7. The length of the CDR3 is 16 residues. Per germline, CDR1 SEHNR and CDR2 FQNEAQ (reference sequence). The CDR3 loop is CASSPGLAGNHNEQFF. The DNA of the CDR3 is TGTGCCAGCAGCCCCGGACTAGCGGGGAACCACAATGAGCAGTTCTTC.

This sequence joins TRBV21-1 and TRBJ2-3; the table's TRBD2 call for D was not verified on the DNA. TRBV21-1 is a recognized pseudogene. This CDR3 has 16 residues. CDR3 in DNA: TGTGCCAGCACCGGGACTAGCGGGGGACACACAGATACGCAGTATTTT. Its translation is CASTGTSGGHTDTQYF.

This chain uses TRBV9 with TRBJ2-2; possibly TRBD1 for D (5 bases). The CDR3 consists of 16 residues. Germline CDR1 reads SGDLS; CDR2 reads YYNGEE. Trimming removed 3 bases at V and 4 bases at J, with 16 bases between. In DNA form, the CDR3 reads TGTGCCAGCAGCGGAATCCAGGGTTTCGGCACCGGGGAGCTGTTTTTT. Encoded protein: CASSGIQGFGTGELFF.

This clone came up once. The gene calls are TRBV5-1 and TRBJ2-7; 10 nucleotides match TRBD1. Germline CDR1 and CDR2: SGHRS and YFSETQ. This CDR3 contains 16 residues. V shed 5 bases, J shed 2 bases, and the junction held 10 bases outside the gene matches. CDR3 sequence (DNA): TGCGCCAGCAGTTCGATGACCGGACAGGGGGCCTACGAGCAGTACTTC. It is translated as CASSSMTGQGAYEQYF.

This sequence joins TRBV29-1 and TRBJ2-5; tentative D call: TRBD2 (5 bases). This CDR3 contains 11 residues. The germline V gene encodes CDR1 SQVTM and CDR2 ANQGSEA. The germline V and J ends were trimmed by 6 bases and 1 base, with 6 bases remaining between them. The CDR3 here is CSVGVQETQYF. CDR3 coding DNA: TGCAGCGTCGGGGTCCAAGAGACCCAGTACTTC.

This clone was seen just once. The chain carries TRBV11-2 and TRBJ2-2, with unresolved D. V was shortened by 4 bases and J by 7 bases, with 7 bases between the two germline ends. The CDR3 extends over 12 amino acids. In germline, CDR1 is SGHAT, CDR2 FQNNGV. CDR3 region: CASSSSGGELFF. The DNA of the CDR3 is TGTGCCAGCAGCTCGTCGGGCGGGGAGCTGTTTTTT.

The gene calls are TRBV18 and TRBJ2-1, with 14 bases aligning to TRBD2. This CDR3 comprises 16 residues. The V and J ends lost 3 bases and 10 bases, in that order; junction bases with no gene match: 8. The germline V gene has CDR1 KGHSH and CDR2 LQKENI. CDR3 sequence reads: CASSPTGLAGAGEQFF. CDR3 bases: TGTGCCAGCTCACCTACGGGACTAGCGGGAGCTGGGGAGCAGTTCTTC.

The chain employs TRBV18 and TRBJ1-1; TRBD1 matches at 9 bases. V lost 5 bases and J lost 1; bases outside the gene matches: 2. Germline values: CDR1 KGHSH, CDR2 LQKENI. The CDR3 sequence is 14 residues long. The CDR3 nucleotides are TGTGCCAGCTCAAAGGGACAGGGGAACACTGAAGCTTTCTTT. Translating gives CASSKGQGNTEAFF. The full variable domain, its missing parts supplied by reference TRBV18 and TRBJ1-1, is NAGVMQNPRHLVRRRGQEARLRCSPMKGHSHVYWYRQLPEEGLKFMVYLQKENIIDESGMPKERFSAEFPKEGPSILRIQQVVRGDSAAYFCASSKGQGNTEAFFGQGTRLTVV.

The chain uses TRBV16 and TRBJ1-1; D uncertain. The V end lost 4 bases, the J end lost 0 bases, and 12 bases lay between the germline ends. CDR3 length equals 15 residues. Germline V gene data show CDR1 as KGHSY and CDR2 as FQNENV. Here the CDR3 reads CASSPQLQLNTEAFF. In DNA, the CDR3 is TGTGCCAGCAGCCCGCAACTACAGCTGAACACTGAAGCTTTCTTT.

V and J are TRBV28 and TRBJ1-4, with TRBD1 identical over 12 bases. With V trimmed by 6 bases and J by 8 bases, 4 bases remained unmatched. The CDR3 totals 14 residues. Germline V gene sequence: CDR1 MDHEN, CDR2 SYDVKM. The CDR3 is CASRRDRGHEKLFF. CDR3 coding DNA: TGTGCCAGCAGACGGGACAGGGGGCACGAAAAACTGTTTTTT.

The chain employs TRBV4-1 and TRBJ2-7; D ambiguous. V shed 1 base and J shed 1 base, with 14 bases lying between them. The CDR3 consists of 16 residues. CDR1 and CDR2 from the germline V gene are MGHRA and YSYEKL. CDR3 amino acids: CASSQASVTSSYEQYF. The CDR3 nucleotides are TGCGCCAGCAGCCAAGCATCCGTGACTTCGTCCTACGAGCAGTACTTC.

The V gene is TRBV11-2, the J gene TRBJ2-7; TRBD1 aligns across 7 bases. The CDR3 totals 14 residues. V shed 7 bases and J 0 bases; nucleotides not matched to a gene: 6. Germline assignment: CDR1 SGHAT and CDR2 FQNNGV. The CDR3 DNA sequence: TGTGCCAGCAAACCACAGGGGAGCTCCTACGAGCAGTACTTC. Its translation is CASKPQGSSYEQYF.

The J gene is TRBJ2-2, the V gene TRBV5-1, with 10 bases matching TRBD2. V dropped 1 base and J dropped 5; count of bases not matched to a gene: 5. The CDR3 spans 16 residues. CDR1 SGHRS and CDR2 YFSETQ come from the germline V gene. In nucleotides, the CDR3 is TGCGCCAGCAGCTTGCTCAGCGGGAGGGATACCGGGGAGCTGTTTTTT. Its protein is CASSLLSGRDTGELFF. The entire variable domain, with the rest obtained from reference TRBV5-1 and TRBJ2-2, is as follows: KAGVTQTPRYLIKTRGQQVTLSCSPISGHRSVSWYQQTPGQGLQFLFEYFSETQRNKGNFPGRFSGRQFSNSRSEMNVSTLELGDSALYLCASSLLSGRDTGELFFGEGSRLTVL.

This clone was found once. The V gene is TRBV7-9, the J gene TRBJ2-1, with unresolved D. The V gene's germline CDR1 is SEHNR and CDR2 FQNEAQ (reference sequence). This CDR3 is built from 12 residues. V shed 3 bases and J shed 12 bases, with 12 bases lying between them. Here the CDR3 reads CASSLGTLGQFF. DNA for the CDR3: TGTGCCAGCAGCTTGGGAACCCTCGGGCAGTTCTTC.

This clone was counted a few times. This chain connects TRBV9 to TRBJ1-3; TRBD1 is a possible D gene (6 bases). The CDR3 totals 14 residues. Germline CDR1 SGDLS, CDR2 YYNGEE. Trimming cost V 0 bases and J 7 bases, with 11 bases left between them. The CDR3, as DNA: TGTGCCAGCAGCGTAGGACAGGCGGTGAACACCATATATTTT. It encodes CASSVGQAVNTIYF.

The sample holds one count of this clone. The chain links TRBV7-6 to TRBJ2-2; 16 nucleotides match TRBD2. With 5 bases clipped from V and 4 bases from J, the junction kept 7 bases outside the gene matches. Germline CDR1 is SGHVS and CDR2 is FNYEAQ. The CDR3 is 18 residues long. CDR3: CASSPPGTSGRGTGELFF. The CDR3 DNA follows: TGTGCCAGCAGCCCCCCCGGGACTAGCGGGAGGGGCACCGGGGAGCTGTTTTTT. Full variable domain (missing parts from reference TRBV7-6 and TRBJ2-2): GAGVSQSPRYKVTKRGQDVALRCDPISGHVSLYWYRQALGQGPEFLTYFNYEAQQDKSGLPNDRFSAERPEGSISTLTIQRTEQRDSAMYRCASSPPGTSGRGTGELFFGEGSRLTVL.

This chain's CDR3 is CASNNPDRVKFF. The CDR3 DNA reads TGTGCCAGCAACAACCCGGACAGGGTCAAGTTCTTC. The chain joins TRBV28 to TRBJ2-1, with 8 bases lining up with TRBD1. The germline CDR1 and CDR2 sequences are MDHEN and SYDVKM. V was clipped by 7 bases and J by 14 bases; unmatched bases: 10. This CDR3 has 12 amino acids.

This sequence joins TRBV9 and TRBJ2-1, with 13 nucleotides matching TRBD2. Germline CDR1 and CDR2: SGDLS and YYNGEE. V trimming: 4 bases; J trimming: 3 bases; junction bases outside the gene matches: 16. CDR3 length equals 20 residues. CDR3 nucleotides: TGTGCCAGCAGCCCCGTAGTGGGAGGACTAGCGGGAGTAAACTACAATGAGCAGTTCTTC. Protein product: CASSPVVGGLAGVNYNEQFF.

This chain links TRBV7-9 with TRBJ2-7; 9 bases are shared with TRBD1. Germline V gene lookup returns CDR1 SEHNR and CDR2 FQNEAQ (reference sequence). The CDR3 consists of 18 residues. J was trimmed by 1 base and V by 5 bases; bases with no gene match: 15. CDR3 protein: CASSKTPGQGPLSYEQYF. In nucleotides, the CDR3 is TGTGCCAGCAGCAAAACTCCGGGACAGGGCCCACTTTCCTACGAGCAGTACTTC.

Only one count was recorded for this clone. This chain joins TRBV6-6 and TRBJ2-7, with D possibly being TRBD2 (5 bases). Germline V gene data show CDR1 as MNHNY and CDR2 as SVGAGI (reference sequence). Between the trimmed V and J ends, which lost 2 bases and 4 bases, there was a span of 6 bases. The CDR3 loop spans 12 amino acids. The CDR3 region has the DNA TGTGCCAGCAGTTACCTAGCTTACGAGCAGTACTTC. Its translation: CASSYLAYEQYF.